This T cell receptor (beta chain) is drawn from a study of blood T cells in healthy people across ages. Points from the study as a whole: Percentage of naive T cells showed a strong correlation with TCR beta diversity. Long-lived and aged donors differed, with more naive CD4+ cells and higher diversity in the long-lived.

A sample-barcoded 5' primer and a J-beta primer mix were used in a second PCR of about 7 to 12 cycles. Individual samples furnished no less than 3 million CDR3-containing paired-end reads apiece. One entry per CDR3 protein, called by TCRdb with MiXCR from the 5' RACE reads. The data hold just under 750,000 distinct CDR3 sequences, with 22% observed a single time. This clonotype was seen more than once but under ten times. What it recognizes is unknown. Looked up from germline, CDR1 is ENHRY and CDR2 is SYGVKD. The CDR3 runs to 14 residues. The clonotype originates from a man between 65 and 85 years old in good health. The sequenced sample was blood. The chain has TRBV10-3 and TRBJ2-5; maybe TRBD1 (5 bases). TRBJ2-1 explains the end of the DNA better; the J call may be wrong. The DNA of the CDR3 is TGTGCCATCAGCCTAACAGGAGAAAACAATGAGCAGTTCTTC. It codes for CAISLTGENNEQFF.